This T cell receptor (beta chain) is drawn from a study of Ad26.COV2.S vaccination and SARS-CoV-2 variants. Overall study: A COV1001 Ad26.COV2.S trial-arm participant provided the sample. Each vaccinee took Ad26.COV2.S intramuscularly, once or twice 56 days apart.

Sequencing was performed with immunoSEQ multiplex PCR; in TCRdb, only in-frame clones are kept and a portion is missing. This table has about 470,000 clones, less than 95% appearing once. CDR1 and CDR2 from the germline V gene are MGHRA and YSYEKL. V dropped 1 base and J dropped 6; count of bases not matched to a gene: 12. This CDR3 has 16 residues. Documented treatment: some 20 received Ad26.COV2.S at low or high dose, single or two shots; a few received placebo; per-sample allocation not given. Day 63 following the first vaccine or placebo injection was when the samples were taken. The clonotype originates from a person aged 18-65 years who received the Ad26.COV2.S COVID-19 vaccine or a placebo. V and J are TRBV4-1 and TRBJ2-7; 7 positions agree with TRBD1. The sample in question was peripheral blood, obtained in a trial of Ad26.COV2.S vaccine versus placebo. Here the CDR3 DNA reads TGCGCCAGCAGCCAAGTAGGGGGCGCGATTCGGCTCGAGCAGTACTTC. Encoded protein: CASSQVGGAIRLEQYF.